This TCR beta chain was documented in a study of post-analysis software for immune sequencing data. Study as a whole: The disease courses covered relapsing-remitting, secondary progressive and progressive-relapsing multiple sclerosis. Study-level results: Versus controls, multiple sclerosis patients showed significantly lower diversity (normalized Chao1). When patients were compared with controls, five TRBV segments were more frequent, TRBV5-6, TRBV5-1 and TRBV20-1 among them.

Sequencing libraries made from TCR beta cDNA carried unique molecular identifiers. TCRdb processed the PCR reads anew with MiXCR; each CDR3 protein has one entry. The sample carries hundreds of thousands of distinct CDR3 sequences, 25% to 30% recorded once. In its sample, this clonotype was seen many times. Its antigen is not identified. The trim removed 3 bases at V and 9 bases at J, leaving 4 bases unmatched. Germline V gene data show CDR1 as MNHEY and CDR2 as SMNVEV (reference sequence). The CDR3 runs to 13 residues. The J gene is TRBJ2-1, the V gene TRBV27; TRBD2 agrees at 8 bases. Sequenced input: blood. The receptor comes from a girl between 5 and 17 years old with multiple sclerosis. The CDR3 DNA follows: TGTGCCAGCAGTTTCGGGAGGGCTGGTGAGCAGTTCTTC. This gives the protein CASSFGRAGEQFF.